The clone carrying this T cell receptor beta chain was counted only a few times. These data come from a study of blood T cell repertoires in COVID-19. Overall study: Both acute and convalescent COVID-19 samples were obtained from the United States, Italy and Spain.

The protocol was immunoSEQ multiplex PCR, while the TCRdb copy is restricted to in-frame clones and leaves out a portion. The sample lists about 270,000 clones; 85% to 90% were seen once. The sequence was collected from a woman in her twenties or thirties with acute COVID-19. What was sequenced was PBMCs or T cells enriched from blood (not recorded which).

CDR3 sequence reads: CASSDPGEQYF. The CDR3 region has the DNA TGTGCCAGCAGCGACCCGGGCGAGCAGTACTTC. V usage is TRBV9 and J usage is TRBJ2-7; no reliable D call. The CDR3 sequence is 11 residues long. CDR1 is SGDLS, CDR2 YYNGEE, per germline. V shed 3 bases and J shed 6 bases, with 7 bases lying between them.